This T cell receptor (beta chain) was retrieved from a study of OX40 agonist ivuxolimab in advanced cancers. In the study overall: Enrolled patients in dose escalation had cancers that were hepatocellular carcinoma, melanoma, renal cell or head and neck cancer. Averaging approximately 60 years in age, with a range of about 23 to 90, the cohort was approximately 87% male. Study-wide findings and caveats: With doses of 0.1 to 3.0 mg/kg, CD4+ and CD8+ blood T cells had undergone clonal expansion by week 6.

This clone was recorded a few times. What it binds is unknown. Sequencing was performed with immunoSEQ multiplex PCR; in TCRdb, only in-frame clones are kept and a portion is missing. Of some 70,000 clones in the sample, roughly 85% were seen once. Autoimmune disease history or systemic immunosuppression barred patients. V lost 3 bases to trimming and J lost 0 bases, with 8 bases between them. The CDR3 loop spans 13 amino acids. Looked up from germline, CDR1 is SQVTM and CDR2 is ANQGSEA. The chain carries TRBV29-1 and TRBJ1-1; no definite D call. This receptor was obtained from an adult with an advanced solid tumor such as melanoma, head and neck, liver or kidney cancer. The specimen comprised CD4+ or CD8+ T cells sorted from blood, sampled in a trial of the OX40 agonist ivuxolimab. The CDR3 protein is CSVEKRMNTEAFF. Here the CDR3 DNA reads TGCAGCGTTGAGAAACGTATGAACACTGAAGCTTTCTTT.